These 15 T cell receptor beta chains were sequenced from one sample in a study of T-cell reconstitution after alpha-beta-depleted transplantation in children. It was with unique molecular identifiers that the TCRbeta library was prepared. TCRdb itself ran the PCR reads through MiXCR, one entry per CDR3 protein. The sample has some 200,000 distinct CDR3 sequences, roughly 9.1% seen once. The sample here was PBMCs, mostly from graft donor cells, taken 360 days after TCRalphabeta/CD19-depleted stem cell transplant. The receptors here all came from a male patient aged 2 to 9 who had a stem cell transplant for acute myeloid leukemia, so the T cells may come from the graft donor.

This sequence joins TRBV7-8 and TRBJ2-7, with a weak D call TRBD2 (5 bases). The CDR3 has 13 residues. Deletions cut 7 bases from V and 1 base from J, with 11 bases between. Germline V gene lookup returns CDR1 SGHVS and CDR2 FQNEAQ. CDR3 sequence reads: CASNGRTSYEQYF. The CDR3, as DNA: TGTGCCAGCAACGGCAGGACTTCCTACGAGCAGTACTTC.

This clonotype was picked up many times. V gene TRBV9 combines with J gene TRBJ2-1; 7 bases line up with TRBD1. CDR1 and CDR2 (germline): SGDLS, YYNGEE. CDR3 length: 14 residues. J was trimmed by 9 bases and V by 0 bases; bases with no gene match: 6. The CDR3 DNA reads TGTGCCAGCAGCGTAGAGGTGGACAGGAGTGAGCAGTTCTTC. Its protein is CASSVEVDRSEQFF.

This clonotype was found a few times. In DNA form, the CDR3 reads TGTGCCAGCAGCCGCGGGACAGGGTGGCCTCAGCCCCAGCATTTT. Amino acids: CASSRGTGWPQPQHF. This chain joins TRBV21-1 and TRBJ1-5; TRBD1 reflects the table's D call only, with no check against the DNA. TRBV21-1 is described as a pseudogene. The CDR3 sequence is 15 residues long.

This clonotype was counted a few times. The CDR3 bases are TGTGCCAGCAGCCCCAGACCTGGCACTGAAGCTTTCTTT. This gives the protein CASSPRPGTEAFF. V and J are TRBV11-2 and TRBJ1-1; the D is unclear. Trimming pared 5 bases from V and 4 bases from J, leaving 11 bases between. The CDR3 runs to 13 residues. Looked up from germline, CDR1 is SGHAT and CDR2 is FQNNGV.

The count of this clonotype is one. This chain links TRBV6-1 with TRBJ1-2; 8 nucleotides align to TRBD1. V shed 7 bases, J shed 4 bases, and the junction held 8 bases outside the gene matches. This CDR3 has 14 residues. Germline CDR1 and CDR2: MNHNS and SASEGT. CDR3 bases: TGTGCCAGCACGGAATTCAGGGGGCCCTATGGCTACACCTTC. It codes for CASTEFRGPYGYTF.

This clonotype was picked up many times. The genes are TRBV29-1 and TRBJ2-5; D is undetermined. CDR1 and CDR2 (germline): SQVTM, ANQGSEA. The CDR3 runs to 12 residues. Trimming took off 3 bases at V and 3 bases at J, with 8 bases between the two ends. The CDR3: CSVEGEKETQYF. CDR3 DNA: TGCAGCGTTGAGGGTGAGAAAGAGACCCAGTACTTC.

This clonotype was counted only a few times. The CDR3 is CSARDSGSKSDTQYF. The CDR3 DNA sequence: TGCAGTGCTAGAGATAGCGGGAGCAAGTCAGATACGCAGTATTTT. V gene TRBV20-1 combines with J gene TRBJ2-3; 9 nucleotides align to TRBD2. Germline V gene lookup returns CDR1 DFQATT and CDR2 SNEGSKA (reference sequence). The CDR3 sequence is 15 residues long. Trimming cost V 0 bases and J 4 bases; bases outside gene matches: 5.

There are many counts of this clonotype. The rearrangement joins TRBV6-5 to TRBJ2-7, with TRBD2 identical over 10 bases. Germline values: CDR1 MNHEY, CDR2 SVGAGI. J was trimmed by 3 bases and V by 6 bases; bases with no gene match: 2. The CDR3 is made up of 13 amino acids. The CDR3 sequence: CASSRTSGYEQYF. The CDR3 region has the DNA TGTGCCAGCAGCCGGACTAGCGGCTACGAGCAGTACTTC.

This clonotype was picked up a small number of times. The chain recombines TRBV29-1 with TRBJ2-5, with 10 bases fitting TRBD2. The CDR3 has 14 amino acids. The trim removed 6 bases at V and 4 bases at J, leaving 8 bases unmatched. Germline V CDR1 and CDR2: SQVTM, ANQGSEA. CDR3 region: CSVVLAGVLETQYF. CDR3 DNA sequence: TGCAGCGTGGTGCTAGCGGGAGTGCTAGAGACCCAGTACTTC.

This clonotype was seen at least ten times. The chain couples TRBV20-1 to TRBJ1-4; D not certain. The CDR3 totals 14 residues. Trimming cost V 5 bases and J 0 bases, with 10 bases left between them. The V gene's germline CDR1 is DFQATT and CDR2 SNEGSKA (reference sequence). The chain's CDR3 is CSASHRSTNEKLFF. Written as DNA, the CDR3 is TGCAGTGCTTCTCACAGATCAACTAATGAAAAACTGTTTTTT.

This clonotype was detected only a few times. The chain employs TRBV6-1 and TRBJ2-3, with TRBD2 identical over 7 bases. This CDR3 has 15 amino acids. Germline lookup yields CDR1 MNHNS and CDR2 SASEGT. V shed 4 bases and J 0 bases; nucleotides not matched to a gene: 4. The CDR3 DNA reads TGTGCCAGCAGTGTCATCGGGGGGAGCACAGATACGCAGTATTTT. This translates into CASSVIGGSTDTQYF.

The sample holds a few counts of this clonotype. The chain combines TRBV28 with TRBJ2-1; 8 bases fit TRBD2. J gave up 9 bases and V 1 base, and 14 bases lay outside the gene matches. The germline CDR1 and CDR2 sequences are MDHEN and SYDVKM. This CDR3 contains 17 residues. CDR3 sequence: CASSLSGMAGGAGEQFF. The DNA of the CDR3 is TGTGCCAGCAGTTTATCCGGTATGGCGGGAGGAGCGGGTGAGCAGTTCTTC.

This chain connects TRBV27 to TRBJ2-5; D is unresolved. The germline V gene encodes CDR1 MNHEY and CDR2 SMNVEV (reference sequence). V was trimmed by 6 bases and J by 4 bases, leaving 18 bases between them. This CDR3 region has 15 residues. CDR3 loop: CASSWASNSGETQYF. The CDR3 DNA reads as TGTGCCAGCAGCTGGGCCTCTAATTCGGGAGAGACCCAGTACTTC.

A remark on this clonotype: The junction departs from germline at one end; a sequencing error may be responsible. This chain uses TRBV10-3 with TRBJ2-3; D possibly corresponds to TRBD2 (7 bases). CDR1 is ENHRY and CDR2 is SYGVKD in the germline V gene. The CDR3 is 16 amino acids. The CDR3 here is CAISPSRGAGTNTQYF. DNA for the CDR3: TGTGCCATCAGTCCAAGTCGGGGGGCAGGCACAAATACGCAGTATTTT.

This clonotype was seen a handful of times. CDR3 in DNA: TGCAGTGCTAGAGATGCGAGGAGCACAGATACGCAGTATTTT. Amino acid sequence: CSARDARSTDTQYF. The gene calls are TRBV20-1 and TRBJ2-3, with D hard to call. The CDR3 length is 14 residues. From germline, CDR1 is DFQATT and CDR2 SNEGSKA (reference sequence). V was cut by 0 bases and J by 0 bases, with 7 bases left in between.